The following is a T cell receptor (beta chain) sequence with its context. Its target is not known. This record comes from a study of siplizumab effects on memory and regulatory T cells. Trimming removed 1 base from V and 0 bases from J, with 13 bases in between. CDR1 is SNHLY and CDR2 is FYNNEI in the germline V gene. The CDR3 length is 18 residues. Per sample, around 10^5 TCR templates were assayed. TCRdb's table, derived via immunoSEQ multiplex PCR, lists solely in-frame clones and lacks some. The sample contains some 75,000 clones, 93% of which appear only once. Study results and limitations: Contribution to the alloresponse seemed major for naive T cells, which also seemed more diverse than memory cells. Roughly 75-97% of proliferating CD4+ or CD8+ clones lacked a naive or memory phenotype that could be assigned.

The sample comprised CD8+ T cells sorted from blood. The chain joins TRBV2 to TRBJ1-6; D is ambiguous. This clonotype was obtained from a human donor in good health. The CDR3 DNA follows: TGTGCCAGCAGTGAAGGGGTAGAACATAGCTCCTATAATTCACCCCTCCACTTT. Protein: CASSEGVEHSSYNSPLHF.